This T cell receptor (beta chain) was recorded in a study of CD8+ T cells in alopecia areata. Per the germline V gene, CDR1 is SGHTA and CDR2 is FQGNSA. Trimming removed 4 bases from V and 7 bases from J, with 17 bases in between. This CDR3 is built from 15 residues. This clone was seen a handful of times. Its cognate antigen is unknown. Treatment of the sample: oral pan-JAK inhibitor, 5-10 mg twice daily. Reverse transcribed after extraction, RNA yielded cDNA as the sequencing template. Using immunoSEQ multiplex PCR, the repertoire was profiled, and TCRdb retains in-frame clones only, with some absent. Among fewer than 250,000 clones listed, under 40% were seen once. Overall study findings and caveats: Especially in alopecia totalis/universalis, lesional scalp showed greater clonality than normal scalp did.

The sequence was obtained from a human donor with alopecia areata. This chain joins TRBV7-2 and TRBJ2-4; either TRBD1 or TRBD2 may supply D (5 bases each). This sample comprised CD4+ T cells sorted from blood, obtained at week 34, from a patient treated with tofacitinib. The CDR3, as DNA: TGTGCCAGCAGCTCAGGGTTGAGGGACGGGAACATTCAGTACTTC. This encodes CASSSGLRDGNIQYF.